The next 21 T cell receptor beta chains were all read from a single sample in a study of blood T cell repertoires in COVID-19. TCRdb keeps only in-frame clones here, not all; method: immunoSEQ multiplex PCR. The table lists around 79,000 clones, around 89% of them singletons. What was sequenced was peripheral blood. These receptors were obtained from a man between 65 and 85 years old with active or convalescent COVID-19.

This chain uses TRBV7-2 with TRBJ1-2, with TRBD1 matching 7 bases. Per germline, CDR1 SGHTA and CDR2 FQGNSA. The CDR3 sequence is 16 residues long. With V trimmed by 1 base and J by 0 bases, 5 bases remained unmatched. CDR3 sequence reads: CASSLGGTASNYGYTF. CDR3 bases: TGTGCCAGCAGCTTAGGGGGGACAGCCTCTAACTATGGCTACACCTTC.

V is TRBV7-2 and J is TRBJ1-5; D unclear. V was pared by 5 bases and J by 2 bases, with 13 bases between. Germline CDR1 and CDR2: SGHTA and FQGNSA. The CDR3 is 15 amino acids. The CDR3, as DNA: TGTGCCAGCAGCCTCAGGAGGGAAGGCAATCAGCCCCAGCATTTT. Translation gives CASSLRREGNQPQHF.

This chain joins TRBV7-2 and TRBJ1-1; D is unclear. CDR3 size: 15 residues. In germline, CDR1 is SGHTA, CDR2 FQGNSA. V was cut by 2 bases and J by 0 bases, with 10 bases left in between. In DNA form, the CDR3 reads TGTGCCAGCAGCTTAAACCCAGTTATGAACACTGAAGCTTTCTTT. It translates to CASSLNPVMNTEAFF.

DNA for the CDR3: TGTGCCAGCAGCCAAGACACTAGCGGGAGTGGTACGCAGTATTTT. This translates into CASSQDTSGSGTQYF. The rearrangement joins TRBV3-1 (or the pseudogene TRBV3-2) to TRBJ2-3, with TRBD2 matching over 11 bases. Germline V gives CDR1 LGHDT, CDR2 YNNKEL (reference sequence). This CDR3 contains 15 residues. V lost 0 bases, J lost 8 bases, and 4 bases stayed unmatched.

This clone has only a few counts. DNA for the CDR3: TGTGCCAGCAGCCAGCATCGACAGGTCGAGACCCAGTACTTC. Its protein product is CASSQHRQVETQYF. The chain links TRBV4-2 to TRBJ2-5, with D maybe TRBD1 (6 bases). CDR3 length: 14 amino acids. The germline gives CDR1 LGHNA, CDR2 YNFKEQ. V lost 3 bases and J lost 5, with 13 bases in between.

The chain is built from TRBV3-1 (or the pseudogene TRBV3-2) and TRBJ2-7; weak D call: TRBD1 (5 bases). The CDR3 extends over 14 amino acids. V was pared by 1 base and J by 0 bases, with 7 bases between. Germline CDR1 and CDR2: LGHDT and YNNKEL (reference sequence). The CDR3 here is CASSQGQPSYEQYF. The DNA of the CDR3 is TGTGCCAGCAGCCAAGGACAGCCCTCCTACGAGCAGTACTTC.

This chain links TRBV10-3 with TRBJ2-1, with 10 bases fitting TRBD2. Per germline, CDR1 ENHRY and CDR2 SYGVKD. The junction had 19 bases not matched to a gene; V was cut back by 3 bases and J by 8 bases. The CDR3 extends over 19 amino acids. The CDR3 nucleotides are TGTGCCATCAGTGATATGGCTAGCGGGAGCGGCTTTACGGCGGATGAGCAGTTCTTC. As protein: CAISDMASGSGFTADEQFF.

The CDR3 spells CASSPTGLNTEAFF. The CDR3 region has the DNA TGTGCCAGCTCACCAACAGGTTTGAACACTGAAGCTTTCTTT. V gene TRBV18 combines with J gene TRBJ1-1, with TRBD1 as a possible D gene (5 bases). The CDR3 consists of 14 residues. From germline, CDR1 is KGHSH and CDR2 LQKENI. V lost 2 bases, J lost 0 bases, and 7 bases lay in between.

This rearrangement joins TRBV28 to TRBJ2-5; perhaps TRBD2 as D (5 bases). The ends were cut back, 10 bases at V and 4 bases at J, with 16 bases in the middle. CDR1 and CDR2 from the germline V gene are MDHEN and SYDVKM. The length of the CDR3 is 13 residues. The CDR3: CAIQLSGLETQYF. CDR3 in DNA: TGTGCCATCCAACTCAGCGGTTTAGAGACCCAGTACTTC.

This chain links TRBV6-6 with TRBJ2-3; 7 bases are a match to TRBD2. With V trimmed by 6 bases and J by 1 base, 7 bases remained unmatched. In germline, CDR1 is MNHNY, CDR2 SVGAGI (reference sequence). The CDR3 contains 15 residues. DNA for the CDR3: TGTGCCAGCAGGGTTGCGGGAGTCGGCACAGATACGCAGTATTTT. Translating it yields CASRVAGVGTDTQYF.

The chain has TRBV5-4 and TRBJ2-1, with 9 bases aligning to TRBD2. From germline, CDR1 is SGHNT and CDR2 YYREEE (reference sequence). This CDR3 spans 16 amino acids. With 4 bases clipped from V and 7 bases from J, the junction kept 12 bases outside the gene matches. CDR3: CASSAPLAGPRNEQFF. The CDR3 DNA reads as TGTGCCAGCAGCGCCCCACTAGCGGGCCCGAGGAATGAGCAGTTCTTC.

V is TRBV6-4 and J is TRBJ1-4; the match to TRBD1 covers 7 bases. With 2 bases clipped from V and 10 bases from J, the junction kept 4 bases outside the gene matches. CDR3 length equals 13 residues. Germline V gives CDR1 MRHNA, CDR2 SNTAGT. This CDR3 is CASSDRQGGKLFF. DNA for the CDR3: TGTGCCAGCAGTGACCGACAGGGAGGAAAACTGTTTTTT.

J is TRBJ1-2 and V is TRBV27; D gene uncertain. The CDR3 loop spans 14 amino acids. Trimming took 5 bases from V and 3 from J, leaving 13 bases between them. Germline V gene lookup returns CDR1 MNHEY and CDR2 SMNVEV (reference sequence). The CDR3 bases are TGTGCCAGCAGTCCCCGACTAAACTACTATGGCTACACCTTC. Translated, it gives CASSPRLNYYGYTF.

The gene calls are TRBV30 and TRBJ2-1; possible D gene TRBD1, 6 bases. V was trimmed by 1 base and J by 12 bases, leaving 13 bases between them. The CDR3 has 12 residues. Germline CDR1 GTSNPN, CDR2 SVGIG (reference sequence). The CDR3 DNA reads as TGTGCCTGGAGTGATACACAGGGTCCGCAGTTCTTC. It specifies CAWSDTQGPQFF.

CDR3: CASSQEWSGRAFSTDTQYF. CDR3 sequence (DNA): TGTGCCAGCAGCCAAGAATGGAGCGGGAGGGCCTTTAGCACAGATACGCAGTATTTT. The V and J genes are TRBV4-2 and TRBJ2-3; 10 nucleotides agree with TRBD2. Germline CDR1 LGHNA, CDR2 YNFKEQ. After removal of 0 bases from V and 0 bases from J, the junction contained 9 bases not matched to a gene. The CDR3 extends over 19 amino acids.

V usage is TRBV4-2 and J usage is TRBJ2-3; maybe TRBD2 (5 bases). This CDR3 spans 13 amino acids. Trimming took 0 bases from V and 14 from J, leaving 15 bases between them. CDR1 is LGHNA and CDR2 is YNFKEQ in the germline V gene. The CDR3 here is CASSQDVTGSLYF. For the CDR3, the DNA is TGTGCCAGCAGCCAAGATGTTACGGGATCGCTGTATTTT.

The chain recombines TRBV15 with TRBJ2-6; perhaps TRBD2 as D (7 bases). The CDR3 is 18 amino acids. Trimming removed 4 bases at V and 2 bases at J, with 18 bases between. Germline CDR1 LNHNV, CDR2 YYDKDF (reference sequence). CDR3 protein: CATSKMAGAGAGANVLTF. In DNA, the CDR3 is TGTGCCACCAGCAAAATGGCGGGGGCAGGGGCTGGGGCCAACGTCCTGACTTTC.

This chain connects TRBV11-2 to TRBJ2-7, with TRBD1 matching 8 bases. Trimming took 1 base from V and 0 from J; bases not matched to a gene: 8. CDR3 length: 17 amino acids. Germline V gene sequence: CDR1 SGHAT, CDR2 FQNNGV. CDR3: CASSLVAGQGSSYEQYF. The CDR3 nucleotides read TGTGCCAGCAGCTTAGTAGCAGGACAGGGAAGCTCCTACGAGCAGTACTTC.

J is TRBJ2-1 and V is TRBV5-1, with a weak D call TRBD1 (5 bases). This CDR3 comprises 15 residues. In germline, CDR1 is SGHRS, CDR2 YFSETQ. The V end lost 0 bases, the J end lost 7 bases, and 14 bases lay between the germline ends. The CDR3 reads CASSLEVGVGNEQFF. The DNA of the CDR3 is TGCGCCAGCAGCTTGGAAGTAGGGGTCGGGAATGAGCAGTTCTTC.

This rearrangement joins TRBV6-6 to TRBJ1-1, with 10 bases identical to TRBD1. This CDR3 spans 15 amino acids. CDR1 is MNHNY and CDR2 is SVGAGI in the germline V gene (reference sequence). After removal of 6 bases from V and 6 bases from J, the junction contained 10 bases not matched to a gene. The CDR3 protein is CASSPPDRGHAEAFF. The CDR3 DNA follows: TGTGCCAGCAGCCCTCCCGACAGGGGGCATGCTGAAGCTTTCTTT.

This chain joins TRBV3-1 (or the pseudogene TRBV3-2) and TRBJ1-1, with D possibly matching TRBD1 (5 bases). Per germline, CDR1 LGHDT and CDR2 YNNKEL (reference sequence). This CDR3 has 14 residues. V was trimmed by 5 bases and J by 7 bases, leaving 17 bases between them. CDR3 loop: CASSNPGGRVEAFF. The CDR3 DNA reads TGTGCCAGCAGCAACCCGGGGGGTAGGGTTGAAGCTTTCTTT.